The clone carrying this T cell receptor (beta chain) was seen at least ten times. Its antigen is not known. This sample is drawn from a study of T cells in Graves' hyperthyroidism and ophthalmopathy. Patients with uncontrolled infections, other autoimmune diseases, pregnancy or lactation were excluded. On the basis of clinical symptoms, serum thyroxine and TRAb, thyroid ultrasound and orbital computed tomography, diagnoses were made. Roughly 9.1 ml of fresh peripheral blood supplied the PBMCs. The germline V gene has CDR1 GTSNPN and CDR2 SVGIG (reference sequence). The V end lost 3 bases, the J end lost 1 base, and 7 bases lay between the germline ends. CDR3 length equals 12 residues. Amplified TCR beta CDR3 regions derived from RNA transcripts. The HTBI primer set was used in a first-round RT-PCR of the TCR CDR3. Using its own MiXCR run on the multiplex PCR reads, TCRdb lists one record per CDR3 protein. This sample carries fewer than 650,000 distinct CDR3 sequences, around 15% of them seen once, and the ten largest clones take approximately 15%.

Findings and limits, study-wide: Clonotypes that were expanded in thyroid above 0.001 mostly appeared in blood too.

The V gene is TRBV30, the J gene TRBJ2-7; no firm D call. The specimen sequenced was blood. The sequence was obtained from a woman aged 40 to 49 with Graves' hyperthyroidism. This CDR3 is CAWRTASYEQYF. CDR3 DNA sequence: TGTGCCTGGAGGACCGCGTCCTACGAGCAGTACTTC.